This T cell receptor beta chain was documented in a study of T cells after yellow fever vaccination. TCRdb ran MiXCR on the 5' RACE reads and lists one entry per CDR3 protein. The table records 200,000 or so distinct CDR3 sequences, around 6.7% of them present only once. This clonotype was detected a few times. V was clipped by 3 bases and J by 1 base, with 10 bases between them. Germline V gene lookup returns CDR1 SGHRS and CDR2 YFSETQ. The CDR3 is 14 amino acids. This specimen was CD4+ T cells sorted from PBMCs, taken on the day of the yellow fever booster vaccination. The source is a young man who received the YFV17D yellow fever vaccine. J is TRBJ1-2 and V is TRBV5-1, with D unresolved. As DNA, the CDR3 is TGCGCCAGCAGCTCGCTTACACGTAACTATGGCTACACCTTC. Amino acid sequence: CASSSLTRNYGYTF.